This T cell receptor beta chain was identified during a study of PD-L1 blockade in urothelial cancer. The table came from immunoSEQ multiplex PCR; TCRdb's copy has only in-frame clones and leaves some out. The sample consists of about 47,000 clones, around 80% of them appearing once. Time point described: pretreatment peripheral blood. This CDR3 is built from 15 residues. Germline CDR1 reads SGHDT; CDR2 reads YYEEEE. V was clipped by 1 base and J by 4 bases; unmatched bases: 3. The sample consisted of PBMCs, taken around atezolizumab (anti-PD-L1) treatment. The receptor was derived from a man between 60 and 70 years old with urothelial cancer. The V gene is TRBV5-6, the J gene TRBJ2-1; 9 bases match TRBD1. The CDR3 region has the DNA TGTGCCAGCAGCTTGACAGGGGGCGCGTACAATGAGCAGTTCTTC. Amino acids: CASSLTGGAYNEQFF.